The 6 T cell receptor beta chains given below trace back to one sample, sequenced in a study of CD8+CD57+ T cells in acquired aplastic anemia. Researchers used genomic DNA as the template to profile TCR beta VDJ and CDR3. TCRdb reprocessed the reads via MiXCR and lists one record per CDR3 protein. The table lists roughly 200,000 distinct CDR3 sequences, 63% of them singletons. Before being chosen for sequencing, patients had shown CD8+CD57+ cell expansion by flow cytometry. Sequencing was performed on sorted CD4+, CD8+, or CD8+CD57+ T cells (not recorded which) from PBMCs. The receptors here all came from a human donor with aplastic anemia.

A remark on this clonotype: Germline and junction disagree at one end, which may indicate a read error. V is TRBV20-1 and J is TRBJ2-7; tentative D call: TRBD1 (6 bases). The CDR3 loop spans 13 amino acids. Germline CDR1 reads DFQATT; CDR2 reads SNEGSKA (reference sequence). The CDR3 DNA is TGCAGTGCTGGAGAGGGGGATTTCAACGAGCAGTACTTC. This gives the protein CSAGEGDFNEQYF.

This clonotype was seen repeatedly, ten times or more. The rearrangement joins TRBV9 to TRBJ2-7, with D perhaps assigned TRBD1 or TRBD2 (5 bases each). V lost 3 bases and J 0 bases, leaving 10 bases between the germline ends. CDR1 and CDR2 from the germline V gene are SGDLS and YYNGEE. This CDR3 has 14 residues. The CDR3 coding sequence is TGTGCCAGCAGCGCCGGGACGCTCTCCTACGAGCAGTACTTC. This gives the protein CASSAGTLSYEQYF.

At least ten counts were recorded for this clonotype. J is TRBJ2-7 and V is TRBV2; D may be TRBD1 (6 bases). CDR3 length: 17 amino acids. Germline lookup yields CDR1 SNHLY and CDR2 FYNNEI. V lost 6 bases and J lost 4, with 25 bases in between. Here the CDR3 DNA reads TGTGCCAGCAGAGGACAGAAGCTTTATTCCTACGAGTACGAGCAGTACTTC. This translates into CASRGQKLYSYEYEQYF.

This chain joins TRBV5-1 and TRBJ1-2, with 7 bases identical to TRBD1. The V segment lost 0 bases and the J segment 8 bases; nucleotides outside the gene matches: 7. The CDR3 runs to 14 residues. Germline V lookup: CDR1 SGHRS, CDR2 YFSETQ. The CDR3 is CASSLGEGARGYTF. The CDR3 nucleotides read TGCGCCAGCAGCTTGGGGGAGGGGGCGCGAGGCTACACCTTC.

Details on this clonotype: A much bigger clone sits one base away, suggesting this may be a read error. The rearrangement links TRBV9 to TRBJ2-1, with TRBD2 matching over 11 bases. CDR1 SGDLS and CDR2 YYNGEE come from the germline V gene. The CDR3 is 16 residues long. The CDR3 protein is CASSVGASGGFNGQFF. The DNA of the CDR3 is TGTGCCAGCAGCGTAGGGGCTAGCGGGGGGTTCAATGGGCAGTTCTTC.

This clonotype was detected ten times or more. This chain joins TRBV19 and TRBJ1-5; perhaps TRBD1 as D (6 bases). V lost 9 bases and J lost 2, with 8 bases in between. The CDR3 totals 12 residues. The V gene's germline CDR1 is LNHDA and CDR2 SQIVND (reference sequence). The DNA for the CDR3 is TGTGCCAGCCGGACAGGCAATCAGCCCCAGCATTTT. Residues: CASRTGNQPQHF.